Below, 29 T cell receptor beta chains from the same sample are listed, as sequenced in a study of shared clonotypes between healthy human individuals. Measured with immunoSEQ multiplex PCR; TCRdb has only the in-frame clones, and not every one. Among millions of clones listed, approximately 92% were seen once. The sequenced sample was naive CD4+ T cells sorted from blood. Subset meaning: CD45RA+ positively selected. Every receptor here comes from a man aged 18-30 years in good health.

Remarks on this clone: Other DNA sequences from this sample encode an identical CDR3 as well. The V call is TRBV19, the J call TRBJ2-7; 7 bases line up with TRBD2. The V segment lost 1 base and the J segment 6 bases; nucleotides outside the gene matches: 3. The CDR3 is 13 amino acids. Germline CDR1 reads LNHDA; CDR2 reads SQIVND (reference sequence). CDR3 sequence reads: CASSIGLAREQYF. The CDR3 bases are TGTGCCAGTAGTATAGGACTAGCCCGCGAGCAGTACTTC.

In its sample, this clone was seen a few times. This chain joins TRBV7-9 and TRBJ1-6, with TRBD1 identical over 8 bases. Germline V gene sequence: CDR1 SEHNR, CDR2 FQNEAQ (reference sequence). J lost 5 bases, V lost 5 bases, and 5 bases had no gene match. The CDR3 length is 15 residues. The CDR3 bases are TGTGCCAGCAGCCCCCGGACAGGGAATAATTCACCCCTCCACTTT. Encoded protein: CASSPRTGNNSPLHF. Full variable domain (missing parts from reference TRBV7-9 and TRBJ1-6): DTGVSQNPRHKITKRGQNVTFRCDPISEHNRLYWYRQTLGQGPEFLTYFQNEAQLEKSRLLSDRFSAERPKGSFSTLEIQRTEQGDSAMYLCASSPRTGNNSPLHFGNGTRLTVT.

This clone was seen once. The rearrangement joins TRBV18 to TRBJ2-3, with D possibly being TRBD2 (6 bases). V was shortened by 4 bases and J by 3 bases, with 17 bases between the two germline ends. The V gene's germline CDR1 is KGHSH and CDR2 LQKENI. The length of the CDR3 is 16 residues. CDR3 nucleotides: TGTGCCAGCTCACTTACCGGGGCGGGGAATACAGATACGCAGTATTTT. This sequence encodes CASSLTGAGNTDTQYF. The full variable domain, with the rest looked up from reference TRBV18 and TRBJ2-3, is NAGVMQNPRHLVRRRGQEARLRCSPMKGHSHVYWYRQLPEEGLKFMVYLQKENIIDESGMPKERFSAEFPKEGPSILRIQQVVRGDSAAYFCASSLTGAGNTDTQYFGPGTRLTVL.

The rearrangement uses TRBV5-1 and TRBJ2-5; TRBD2 aligns across 10 bases. There are 19 residues in the CDR3. The V segment lost 0 bases and the J segment 0 bases; nucleotides outside the gene matches: 11. CDR1 is SGHRS and CDR2 is YFSETQ in the germline V gene. The CDR3 sequence: CASSLARGASGSNQETQYF. CDR3 DNA sequence: TGCGCCAGCAGCTTGGCTCGGGGGGCTAGCGGGAGTAACCAAGAGACCCAGTACTTC.

CDR3 sequence: CASSQVGRAPPQYF. The CDR3 nucleotides read TGTGCCAGCAGCCAAGTGGGGCGGGCCCCACCGCAGTATTTT. The V and J genes are TRBV14 and TRBJ2-3, with D perhaps being TRBD1 or TRBD2 (5 bases each). Between the trimmed V and J ends, which lost 1 base and 10 bases, there was a span of 15 bases. This CDR3 has 14 residues. Germline CDR1 SGHDN, CDR2 FVKESK.

The V call is TRBV6-6, the J call TRBJ2-7, with 8 bases identical to TRBD2. The germline gives CDR1 MNHNY, CDR2 SVGAGI (reference sequence). The CDR3 sequence is 14 residues long. The J segment lost 7 bases and the V segment lost 2 bases, leaving 7 bases of the junction unmatched. This CDR3 is CASSYIAGTSEQYF. The CDR3 DNA follows: TGTGCCAGCAGTTACATAGCGGGGACATCGGAGCAGTACTTC.

The V and J genes are TRBV9 and TRBJ2-1, with TRBD2 matching 7 bases. V lost 3 bases and J lost 1; bases outside the gene matches: 4. This CDR3 region has 15 residues. Germline loops: CDR1 SGDLS, CDR2 YYNGEE. The CDR3 DNA follows: TGTGCCAGCAGCGAGCGGGGCGTATCCTACAATGAGCAGTTCTTC. It codes for CASSERGVSYNEQFF.

The rearrangement joins TRBV2 to TRBJ2-7; D is uncertain. Germline-derived CDR1 and CDR2 are SNHLY and FYNNEI. The CDR3 has 15 amino acids. Deletions cut 5 bases from V and 7 bases from J, with 21 bases between. In nucleotides, the CDR3 is TGTGCCAGCAGTCCATCCCGGTACGATTTGGGAGAGCAGTACTTC. It is translated as CASSPSRYDLGEQYF.

The chain combines TRBV2 with TRBJ1-6, with 12 bases identical to TRBD1. The V gene end was trimmed by 2 bases and the J gene end by 9 bases; junction bases not matched to a gene: 2. CDR3 length: 15 amino acids. Germline V gene data show CDR1 as SNHLY and CDR2 as FYNNEI. The DNA for the CDR3 is TGTGCCAGCAGTGAACGGGACAGGGGGCCTTCACCCCTCCACTTT. Protein: CASSERDRGPSPLHF.

The chain couples TRBV5-8 to TRBJ2-7, with a tentative D call TRBD1 (6 bases). Looked up from germline, CDR1 is SGHTS and CDR2 is YDEGEE. V gave up 4 bases and J gave up 3 bases, with 8 bases separating them. This CDR3 is built from 12 residues. CDR3 nucleotide sequence: TGTGCCAGCAGCAGGACAGACTACGAGCAGTACTTC. It encodes CASSRTDYEQYF.

This sequence joins TRBV5-1 and TRBJ2-3; 8 bases align to TRBD2. Unmatched junction bases numbered 5, after V lost 6 bases and J lost 2 bases. This CDR3 spans 14 amino acids. Germline V gene lookup returns CDR1 SGHRS and CDR2 YFSETQ. CDR3 bases: TGCGCCAGCACATGGACTAGCTCCACAGATACGCAGTATTTT. It specifies CASTWTSSTDTQYF.

The sample holds one count of this clone. The J gene is TRBJ1-2, the V gene TRBV6-1, with a weak D call TRBD1 (6 bases). CDR1 is MNHNS and CDR2 is SASEGT in the germline V gene. CDR3 size: 14 residues. The V end was cut by 5 bases, the J end by 0 bases, with 10 bases between. The CDR3 reads CASSSGHTNYGYTF. CDR3 bases: TGTGCCAGCAGTTCGGGACATACTAACTATGGCTACACCTTC.

The V and J genes are TRBV9 and TRBJ2-1; 9 bases are shared with TRBD2. The V gene end was trimmed by 2 bases and the J gene end by 5 bases; junction bases not matched to a gene: 14. Germline CDR1 is SGDLS and CDR2 is YYNGEE. The CDR3 contains 18 residues. CDR3 region: CASSVSGVAGGPNNEQFF. Here the CDR3 DNA reads TGTGCCAGCAGCGTTTCGGGGGTGGCGGGAGGGCCTAACAATGAGCAGTTCTTC.

The J gene is TRBJ2-3, the V gene TRBV5-1, with 9 bases identical to TRBD2. V trimming: 0 bases; J trimming: 1 base; junction bases outside the gene matches: 9. Germline CDR1 and CDR2: SGHRS and YFSETQ. CDR3 length: 18 residues. As DNA, the CDR3 is TGCGCCAGCAGCTTGGTGTCTAGCGGGATGATGGGCACAGATACGCAGTATTTT. Amino acids: CASSLVSSGMMGTDTQYF. Supplemented by reference TRBV5-1 and TRBJ2-3, the full variable domain reads KAGVTQTPRYLIKTRGQQVTLSCSPISGHRSVSWYQQTPGQGLQFLFEYFSETQRNKGNFPGRFSGRQFSNSRSEMNVSTLELGDSALYLCASSLVSSGMMGTDTQYFGPGTRLTVL.

The V call is TRBV6-5, the J call TRBJ2-7, with 7 bases fitting TRBD2. This CDR3 comprises 16 residues. Germline assignment: CDR1 MNHEY and CDR2 SVGAGI. With V trimmed by 0 bases and J by 0 bases, 5 bases remained unmatched. CDR3 region: CASSYSWASGSYEQYF. The CDR3 nucleotides read TGTGCCAGCAGTTACTCCTGGGCTAGCGGCTCCTACGAGCAGTACTTC.

In this sample, this clone turned up once. This chain uses TRBV5-1 with TRBJ1-2; D gene ambiguous. The V end lost 1 base, the J end lost 4 bases, and 14 bases lay between the germline ends. CDR1 SGHRS and CDR2 YFSETQ come from the germline V gene. The CDR3 totals 15 residues. CDR3: CASSLSPGSSYGYTF. CDR3 nucleotide sequence: TGCGCCAGCAGCTTGAGTCCGGGGTCGAGCTATGGCTACACCTTC.

The rearrangement uses TRBV27 and TRBJ2-6; 7 bases match TRBD1. Germline-derived CDR1 and CDR2 are MNHEY and SMNVEV (reference sequence). This CDR3 has 18 amino acids. Germline trimming cut 6 bases from V and 0 bases from J; bases unmatched to any gene: 11. The CDR3 here is CASRRLTGVISGANVLTF. The CDR3 region has the DNA TGTGCCAGCAGGCGCTTAACAGGGGTAATCTCTGGGGCCAACGTCCTGACTTTC.

This clone was seen a few times. This chain uses TRBV2 with TRBJ1-1, with D possibly matching TRBD1 (6 bases). The germline V gene encodes CDR1 SNHLY and CDR2 FYNNEI. With 5 bases removed from V and 0 bases from J, the gap between germline ends came to 10 bases. The CDR3 is made up of 14 amino acids. CDR3 amino acids: CASSWTDLNTEAFF. Written as DNA, the CDR3 is TGTGCCAGCAGTTGGACAGACTTGAACACTGAAGCTTTCTTT.

Concerning this clone itself: Different DNA sequences within this sample yield the same CDR3. This sequence joins TRBV7-9 and TRBJ1-6; D is unclear. V was clipped by 6 bases and J by 6 bases, with 9 bases between them. The germline V gene encodes CDR1 SEHNR and CDR2 FQNEAQ (reference sequence). There are 13 residues in the CDR3. The CDR3 spells CASSPSVNSPLHF. CDR3 nucleotides: TGTGCCAGCAGTCCGTCCGTTAATTCACCCCTCCACTTT.

CDR3 protein: CASSPRGREREAFF. CDR3 nucleotide sequence: TGTGCCAGCTCACCACGGGGAAGGGAGAGGGAAGCTTTCTTT. The chain is built from TRBV18 and TRBJ1-1; no reliable D call. In germline, CDR1 is KGHSH, CDR2 LQKENI. The ends were cut back, 1 base at V and 8 bases at J, with 14 bases in the middle. The CDR3 spans 14 residues. The whole variable domain, filled in from reference TRBV18 and TRBJ1-1, reads NAGVMQNPRHLVRRRGQEARLRCSPMKGHSHVYWYRQLPEEGLKFMVYLQKENIIDESGMPKERFSAEFPKEGPSILRIQQVVRGDSAAYFCASSPRGREREAFFGQGTRLTVV.

The chain combines TRBV5-1 with TRBJ1-1; 9 bases fit TRBD1. The CDR3 has 15 residues. In germline, CDR1 is SGHRS, CDR2 YFSETQ. V was clipped by 0 bases and J by 5 bases; unmatched bases: 5. The CDR3 DNA follows: TGCGCCAGCAGCTTGGGACAGGGGGGTGAGACTGAAGCTTTCTTT. It encodes CASSLGQGGETEAFF.

J is TRBJ2-5 and V is TRBV7-2; D gene ambiguous. V was clipped by 4 bases and J by 0 bases, with 0 bases between them. The CDR3 covers 11 residues. Germline loops: CDR1 SGHTA, CDR2 FQGNSA. CDR3 sequence reads: CASSYQETQYF. The CDR3 nucleotides are TGTGCCAGCAGCTACCAAGAGACCCAGTACTTC.

The chain is built from TRBV14 and TRBJ2-5; D is unresolved. Germline V gene lookup returns CDR1 SGHDN and CDR2 FVKESK. The CDR3 is made up of 15 amino acids. V lost 5 bases and J lost 0, with 13 bases in between. CDR3 in DNA: TGTGCCAGCAGCTTAGTGGGCAAGTACCAAGAGACCCAGTACTTC. Its translation: CASSLVGKYQETQYF.

V is TRBV27 and J is TRBJ2-7; 11 bases line up with TRBD1. Germline V gene sequence: CDR1 MNHEY, CDR2 SMNVEV (reference sequence). V lost 6 bases, J lost 3 bases, and 4 bases stayed unmatched. This CDR3 region has 14 residues. CDR3 nucleotides: TGTGCCAGCAGCACCGGGACAGGGGGCTACGAGCAGTACTTC. Translation: CASSTGTGGYEQYF.

V usage is TRBV11-2 and J usage is TRBJ1-1, with D perhaps matching TRBD1 (5 bases). Germline loops: CDR1 SGHAT, CDR2 FQNNGV. The ends were cut back, 1 base at V and 11 bases at J, with 14 bases in the middle. The CDR3 runs to 13 residues. The DNA for the CDR3 is TGTGCCAGCAGCTTAGGAAGGGGCGCGGGGGCTTTCTTT. It specifies CASSLGRGAGAFF.

This rearrangement joins TRBV5-5 to TRBJ1-2; TRBD1 matches at 11 bases. The V segment lost 1 base and the J segment 2 bases; nucleotides outside the gene matches: 4. The CDR3 contains 16 residues. CDR1 and CDR2 from the germline V gene are SGHKS and YYEKEE (reference sequence). The CDR3 loop reads CASSLLGQGGNYGYTF. The CDR3 nucleotides are TGTGCCAGCAGCTTGTTGGGACAGGGGGGCAACTATGGCTACACCTTC.

The chain joins TRBV9 to TRBJ2-1; weak D call: TRBD2 (5 bases). Trimming shortened V by 0 bases and J by 7 bases, and 11 bases separated the two germline ends. Germline lookup yields CDR1 SGDLS and CDR2 YYNGEE. The CDR3 runs to 14 residues. The CDR3 nucleotides are TGTGCCAGCAGCGTAGTGGGGAGTTCGAATGAGCAGTTCTTC. Translating gives CASSVVGSSNEQFF.

A word on this clone: This same CDR3 is encoded by further DNA sequences in the sample. V and J are TRBV5-1 and TRBJ2-7; TRBD2 agrees at 7 bases. The CDR3 is 15 residues long. Germline trimming cut 1 base from V and 4 bases from J; bases unmatched to any gene: 8. The germline gives CDR1 SGHRS, CDR2 YFSETQ. The DNA for the CDR3 is TGCGCCAGCAGCTTGACGGGAGGTGGTAGATACGAGCAGTACTTC. It encodes CASSLTGGGRYEQYF.

This chain connects TRBV6-5 to TRBJ1-4, with D unclear. This CDR3 has 16 amino acids. Between the trimmed V and J ends, which lost 3 bases and 2 bases, there was a span of 13 bases. Germline V gene lookup returns CDR1 MNHEY and CDR2 SVGAGI. CDR3 loop: CASSYRPFSTNEKLFF. CDR3 DNA: TGTGCCAGCAGTTATCGCCCCTTCTCGACTAATGAAAAACTGTTTTTT.